Presented here are 14 T cell receptor beta chains from one specimen sequenced in a study of T cells in Graves' hyperthyroidism and ophthalmopathy. There were TCR beta CDR3 regions amplified from RNA transcripts. The TCR CDR3 was amplified in a first-round RT-PCR using the HTBI primer set. A single record per CDR3 protein comes from TCRdb applying MiXCR to the multiplex PCR reads. The sample lists about 500,000 distinct CDR3 sequences, about 45% occurring once. The sample taken for sequencing was peripheral blood or thyroid tissue (not recorded which). These receptors were obtained from an adult woman with Graves' disease, either hyperthyroidism or ophthalmopathy (not recorded which).

A remark on this clonotype: The junction does not match germline at one end; this may be a read error. This sequence joins TRBV7-2 and TRBJ2-7; D is tentatively TRBD1 or TRBD2 (5 bases each). The CDR3 spans 13 residues. Looked up from germline, CDR1 is SGHTA and CDR2 is FQGNSA. The CDR3 DNA reads as TGTGCCAGCAGCTTAGGTCTGGGACGTGAGATTTCCTTC. This codes for CASSLGLGREISF. The full variable domain, its missing parts supplied by reference TRBV7-2 and TRBJ2-7, is GAGVSQSPSNKVTEKGKDVELRCDPISGHTALYWYRQSLGQGLEFLIYFQGNSAPDKSGLPSDRFSAERTGGSVSTLTIQRTQQEDSAVYLCASSLGLGREISFGPGTRLTVT.

Many counts were recorded for this clonotype. The chain couples TRBV20-1 to TRBJ2-5, with 14 bases identical to TRBD2. Trimming at V came to 4 bases and at J to 5 bases, leaving 12 bases not matched to a gene. The CDR3 contains 17 residues. Germline loops: CDR1 DFQATT, CDR2 SNEGSKA (reference sequence). The CDR3: CSATILGLAGVEETQYF. CDR3 nucleotides: TGCAGTGCTACAATCCTGGGACTAGCGGGAGTAGAGGAGACCCAGTACTTC.

This sequence joins TRBV7-2 and TRBJ2-7, with D maybe TRBD1 (6 bases). Germline V gene lookup returns CDR1 SGHTA and CDR2 FQGNSA. The CDR3 is 13 residues long. The V and J ends lost 6 bases and 3 bases respectively, with 12 bases between them. CDR3 in amino acids: CASSSEGHYEQYF. The CDR3 region has the DNA TGTGCCAGCAGTTCAGAGGGACACTACGAGCAGTACTTC.

The V call is TRBV19, the J call TRBJ2-6; tentatively, D is TRBD2 (5 bases). The V gene lost 9 bases and the J gene lost 4 bases, with 16 bases spanning the gap. Germline V gene lookup returns CDR1 LNHDA and CDR2 SQIVND (reference sequence). This CDR3 is 15 amino acids long. The CDR3 spells CASDRRGSGANVLTF. CDR3 coding DNA: TGTGCCAGCGATAGACGAGGGTCAGGGGCCAACGTCCTGACTTTC.

The table lists this clonotype with many counts. This chain joins TRBV5-1 and TRBJ2-7; 11 bases match TRBD2. Looked up from germline, CDR1 is SGHRS and CDR2 is YFSETQ. CDR3 length: 17 residues. V was pared by 3 bases and J by 2 bases, with 10 bases of the junction left unmatched. The CDR3 DNA reads TGCGCCAGCAGCTATCCCTTAGCGGGAGGGTCCCCCTACGAGCAGTACTTC. Its translation: CASSYPLAGGSPYEQYF.

There are many counts of this clonotype. The chain employs TRBV5-4 and TRBJ1-1; D is undetermined. The germline V gene encodes CDR1 SGHNT and CDR2 YYREEE (reference sequence). The length of the CDR3 is 11 residues. The germline V and J ends were trimmed by 2 bases and 5 bases, with 4 bases remaining between them. CDR3 coding DNA: TGTGCCAGCAGCTTCCGAACTGAAGCTTTCTTT. Its translation is CASSFRTEAFF.

This clonotype appeared many times. This chain links TRBV19 with TRBJ2-2, with 7 bases fitting TRBD2. CDR1 is LNHDA, CDR2 SQIVND, per germline (reference sequence). J was trimmed by 3 bases and V by 6 bases; bases with no gene match: 4. The CDR3 is made up of 14 amino acids. CDR3 sequence (DNA): TGTGCCAGTAGGGTTGGGGGGGACACCGGGGAGCTGTTTTTT. It specifies CASRVGGDTGELFF.

This clonotype was counted at least ten times. V is TRBV5-6 and J is TRBJ2-6; the D gene is possibly TRBD2 (7 bases). CDR1 SGHDT and CDR2 YYEEEE come from the germline V gene. V shed 4 bases and J shed 0 bases, with 11 bases lying between them. The CDR3 has 16 amino acids. The CDR3 region is CASSVGGHSGANVLTF. The CDR3 DNA follows: TGTGCCAGCAGCGTGGGGGGGCACTCTGGGGCCAACGTCCTGACTTTC.

The rearrangement uses TRBV10-2 and TRBJ2-3; a weak D match, TRBD1 (6 bases). The CDR3 runs to 14 residues. Trimming left V 6 bases short and J 4 bases short, with 14 bases between. Germline V lookup: CDR1 WSHSY, CDR2 SAAADI. The CDR3 nucleotides read TGCGCCAGCAGCCAAGGACAGTTCTCAGATACGCAGTATTTT. Residues: CASSQGQFSDTQYF.

The rearrangement joins TRBV6-1 to TRBJ2-2, with 8 bases aligning to TRBD2. J lost 3 bases, V lost 6 bases, and 3 bases had no gene match. The CDR3 is 14 amino acids. Germline loops: CDR1 MNHNS, CDR2 SASEGT. CDR3 nucleotides: TGTGCCAGCAGCCCGGGGGGGGACACCGGGGAGCTGTTTTTT. It encodes CASSPGGDTGELFF.

The chain links TRBV20-1 to TRBJ1-5, with TRBD1 as a possible D gene (5 bases). V gave up 3 bases and J gave up 4 bases, with 7 bases separating them. Germline CDR1 reads DFQATT; CDR2 reads SNEGSKA (reference sequence). CDR3 length equals 12 residues. The CDR3 is CSASRVNQPQHF. The CDR3 nucleotides read TGCAGTGCTAGCAGGGTAAATCAGCCCCAGCATTTT.

The chain is built from TRBV9 and TRBJ1-5; D uncertain. The V gene's germline CDR1 is SGDLS and CDR2 YYNGEE. The CDR3 sequence is 15 residues long. The V end was cut by 4 bases, the J end by 0 bases, with 11 bases between. Written as DNA, the CDR3 is TGTGCCAGCAGCCCCAGGCAGTATAGCAATCAGCCCCAGCATTTT. This translates into CASSPRQYSNQPQHF.

The chain uses TRBV5-8 and TRBJ2-7, with 7 bases identical to TRBD2. Per germline, CDR1 SGHTS and CDR2 YDEGEE. There are 15 residues in the CDR3. V trimming: 2 bases; J trimming: 7 bases; junction bases outside the gene matches: 12. CDR3 amino acids: CASSLVASGSREQYF. The CDR3, as DNA: TGTGCCAGCAGCTTAGTGGCTAGCGGAAGTAGGGAGCAGTACTTC.

Note on this clonotype: At one of its ends the junction is not consistent with the germline gene, which may arise from a read error. In DNA form, the CDR3 reads TGTGCCGGCAGTGAACCCGGTTACGCCGGCCGGGGGCCCCAGCATTTT. Its protein is CAGSEPGYAGRGPQHF. The chain links TRBV6-1 to TRBJ1-5; D gene unclear. The CDR3 loop spans 16 amino acids. CDR1 and CDR2 from the germline V gene are MNHNS and SASEGT.